This T cell receptor (beta chain) was sequenced for a study of Graves' ophthalmopathy and Graves' hyperthyroidism. CDR3 length: 15 residues. V was clipped by 0 bases and J by 1 base, with 9 bases between them. Germline CDR1 reads SNHLY; CDR2 reads FYNNEI. Researchers took RNA transcripts and amplified TCR beta CDR3 regions from them. A first-round RT-PCR used HTBI primers, followed by a second-round multiplex PCR. TCRdb reanalysed the multiplex PCR reads using MiXCR and keeps one entry per CDR3 protein. Of roughly 420,000 distinct CDR3 sequences listed, approximately 21% are singletons. The sequencing sample was made of peripheral blood. The receptor's source is a woman younger than 30 with stable Graves' hyperthyroidism. V is TRBV2 and J is TRBJ1-1; TRBD1 might be the D (5 bases). The CDR3 loop is CASSEARGKNTEAFF. In DNA, the CDR3 is TGTGCCAGCAGTGAAGCGCGGGGCAAGAACACTGAAGCTTTCTTT.